The 25 T cell receptor beta chains below come from one sample, sequenced in a study of regulatory T cells in long-lasting Graves disease. The time point: persistent/refractory GD, antithyroid drugs over 5 years with positive TRAb. Generation of the TCR library employed RNA extracted from PBMCs. Combining iRepertoire HTBI primers with Arm-PCR of CDR3 regions, the authors built TCR beta libraries. TCRdb reprocessed the multiplex PCR reads with MiXCR, giving one entry per CDR3 protein. The repertoire holds a few hundred thousand distinct CDR3 sequences, with roughly 25% as singletons. The sample here was peripheral blood mononuclear cells (PBMCs), taken when the disease was refractory, from a patient treated with antithyroid drugs. The source of these receptors is a woman aged 40 to 50 with Graves disease.

This clonotype was picked up a small number of times. The V and J genes are TRBV28 and TRBJ2-2; weak D call: TRBD2 (5 bases). Trimming removed 1 base from V and 0 bases from J, with 9 bases in between. Germline V gives CDR1 MDHEN, CDR2 SYDVKM. The CDR3 contains 16 residues. The CDR3 reads CASSLLEATNTGELFF. The CDR3 nucleotides are TGTGCCAGCAGTTTATTGGAGGCAACGAACACCGGGGAGCTGTTTTTT. The full variable domain, in which reference TRBV28 and TRBJ2-2 provide the parts outside the CDR3, is DVKVTQSSRYLVKRTGEKVFLECVQDMDHENMFWYRQDPGLGLRLIYFSYDVKMKEKGDIPEGYSVSREKKERFSLILESASTNQTSMYLCASSLLEATNTGELFFGEGSRLTVL.

In its sample, this clonotype was seen many times. V usage is TRBV28 and J usage is TRBJ2-7; 7 bases are shared with TRBD1. The germline CDR1 and CDR2 sequences are MDHEN and SYDVKM. Trimming took 6 bases from V and 5 from J; bases not matched to a gene: 7. CDR3 length equals 13 residues. CDR3 DNA sequence: TGTGCCAGCAGGGAAGGGGGCGTCAACGAGCAGTACTTC. Encoded protein: CASREGGVNEQYF. Variable domain in full (rest from reference TRBV28 and TRBJ2-7): DVKVTQSSRYLVKRTGEKVFLECVQDMDHENMFWYRQDPGLGLRLIYFSYDVKMKEKGDIPEGYSVSREKKERFSLILESASTNQTSMYLCASREGGVNEQYFGPGTRLTVT.

This clonotype was picked up a small number of times. The rearrangement joins TRBV9 to TRBJ2-2; 10 bases align to TRBD2. The CDR3 runs 16 residues. The ends lost 2 bases at V and 7 bases at J; junction bases unmatched: 8. CDR1 SGDLS and CDR2 YYNGEE come from the germline V gene. Here the CDR3 reads CASSVGLAGVGGELFF. The CDR3 DNA reads TGTGCCAGCAGCGTTGGTCTAGCGGGAGTCGGCGGGGAGCTGTTTTTT.

This clonotype was seen ten or more times. The DNA for the CDR3 is TGTGCCAGCAGTGCTTCGATAGCGGGAGGGCCCGGCACCGGGGAGCTGTTTTTT. It is translated as CASSASIAGGPGTGELFF. The chain uses TRBV2 and TRBJ2-2, with TRBD2 identical over 11 bases. The ends lost 4 bases at V and 4 bases at J; junction bases unmatched: 11. CDR1 and CDR2 (germline): SNHLY, FYNNEI. The CDR3 length is 18 residues.

The CDR3 protein is CASSLDAGGGRRETQYF. The CDR3 nucleotides read TGTGCCAGCAGCTTAGATGCAGGGGGAGGAAGGAGAGAGACCCAGTACTTC. This chain joins TRBV7-9 and TRBJ2-5; a possible D gene is TRBD1 (7 bases). The germline V and J ends were trimmed by 1 base and 4 bases, with 19 bases remaining between them. Germline V gene sequence: CDR1 SEHNR, CDR2 FQNEAQ (reference sequence). The CDR3 has 17 residues.

This clonotype is a singleton in its sample. A read error is possible here, since a much larger clone lies one base away. This chain connects TRBV27 to TRBJ2-7; possibly TRBD2 for D (5 bases). The CDR3 covers 11 residues. Per the germline V gene, CDR1 is MNHEY and CDR2 is SMNVEV (reference sequence). CDR3 bases: TGTGCAGCTGGGAGATCCTACGAGCAGTACTTC. It is translated as CAAGRSYEQYF.

With respect to this clonotype: Relative to the germline gene, one junction end is altered; a read error may explain this. The J gene is TRBJ2-7, the V gene TRBV30, with TRBD1 matching 7 bases. The CDR3 totals 11 residues. From germline, CDR1 is GTSNPN and CDR2 SVGIG (reference sequence). The CDR3 DNA follows: TGTGCCTGGAGAATACCGGGACAGCCGCACTTC. Encoded protein: CAWRIPGQPHF.

This clonotype has ten or more counts. The gene calls are TRBV5-6 and TRBJ1-2, with a tentative D call TRBD1 (6 bases). This CDR3 contains 14 residues. V dropped 4 bases and J dropped 5 bases, with 15 bases sitting between them. From germline, CDR1 is SGHDT and CDR2 YYEEEE. Here the CDR3 DNA reads TGTGCCAGCAGCCAACGGGGGCCGGTTTATGGCTACACCTTC. Its translation: CASSQRGPVYGYTF. Combining the CDR3 with reference TRBV5-6 and TRBJ1-2 gives the whole variable domain DAGVTQSPTHLIKTRGQQVTLRCSPKSGHDTVSWYQQALGQGPQFIFQYYEEEERQRGNFPDRFSGHQFPNYSSELNVNALLLGDSALYLCASSQRGPVYGYTFGSGTRLTVV.

This clonotype appeared a few times. The junction departs from germline at one end; a sequencing error may be responsible. The chain carries TRBV20-1 and TRBJ2-5; TRBD2 aligns across 9 bases. The V gene's germline CDR1 is DFQATT and CDR2 SNEGSKA (reference sequence). The CDR3 runs to 13 residues. The CDR3 loop reads CSAREVGIAGVVF. Here the CDR3 DNA reads TGCAGTGCTAGAGAGGTCGGGATAGCGGGAGTAGTCTTC.

The CDR3 loop reads CASSPRLAGHYEQYF. In nucleotides, the CDR3 is TGTGCCAGCAGCCCAAGACTAGCGGGACACTACGAGCAGTACTTC. This chain links TRBV12-3 or TRBV12-4 with TRBJ2-5, with TRBD2 matching 11 bases. Gene TRBJ2-7 matches the end of the DNA better, so the J call may be wrong. The CDR3 runs 15 residues.

This clonotype was seen at least ten times. This sequence joins TRBV28 and TRBJ2-5, with 10 bases fitting TRBD2. Per the germline V gene, CDR1 is MDHEN and CDR2 is SYDVKM. V was pared by 6 bases and J by 3 bases, with 4 bases of the junction left unmatched. CDR3 length equals 14 residues. The CDR3 protein is CASSNGLAEETQYF. As DNA, the CDR3 is TGTGCCAGCAGCAACGGACTAGCGGAAGAGACCCAGTACTTC.

The CDR3 DNA follows: TGTGCCTGGAGTTATGGCAGCCAGTTGTCACCCCTCCACTTT. Translation gives CAWSYGSQLSPLHF. This chain joins TRBV30 and TRBJ1-6; unclear D gene. Germline V lookup: CDR1 GTSNPN, CDR2 SVGIG (reference sequence). The CDR3 consists of 14 residues. V was pared by 2 bases and J by 10 bases, with 15 bases between.

The sample holds a few counts of this clonotype. This chain links TRBV28 with TRBJ2-4; 8 bases align to TRBD1. The CDR3 extends over 16 amino acids. The V and J ends lost 7 bases and 7 bases, in that order; junction bases with no gene match: 15. The germline V gene has CDR1 MDHEN and CDR2 SYDVKM. The CDR3 DNA reads TGTGCCAGCACTGCGGACAGGGCGCCCGGGTCGAACATTCAGTACTTC. Amino acids: CASTADRAPGSNIQYF.

V and J are TRBV2 and TRBJ2-2, with 13 bases that match TRBD2. The V and J ends lost 3 bases and 4 bases, in that order; junction bases with no gene match: 11. The CDR3 has 19 amino acids. CDR1 and CDR2 (germline): SNHLY, FYNNEI. This CDR3 reads CASSDGVGLAGPSTGELFF. In DNA form, the CDR3 reads TGTGCCAGCAGTGACGGCGTGGGACTAGCGGGACCCAGCACCGGGGAGCTGTTTTTT.

This clonotype was counted many times. J is TRBJ1-2 and V is TRBV27; no definite D call. V lost 8 bases to trimming and J lost 5 bases, with 15 bases between them. The CDR3 contains 13 residues. The germline CDR1 and CDR2 sequences are MNHEY and SMNVEV (reference sequence). The CDR3 loop is CASGTGNSYGYTF. CDR3 bases: TGTGCCAGCGGAACCGGGAACAGTTATGGCTACACCTTC.

J is TRBJ2-7 and V is TRBV15; D may be TRBD2 (6 bases). The germline gives CDR1 LNHNV, CDR2 YYDKDF (reference sequence). The CDR3 totals 15 residues. V gave up 6 bases and J gave up 6 bases, with 21 bases separating them. CDR3 region: CATSLAASQYSEQYF. CDR3 nucleotides: TGTGCCACCAGTTTAGCGGCGAGTCAATATTCCGAGCAGTACTTC.

At least ten counts were recorded for this clonotype. This chain joins TRBV20-1 and TRBJ2-5; D remains ambiguous. V lost 0 bases and J 5 bases, leaving 7 bases between the germline ends. This CDR3 comprises 12 residues. Germline V gives CDR1 DFQATT, CDR2 SNEGSKA (reference sequence). In nucleotides, the CDR3 is TGCAGTGCTAGAGAGTTCTGGGAGACCCAGTACTTC. Protein sequence: CSAREFWETQYF.

The genes are TRBV3-1 and TRBJ2-7; D might be TRBD1 (5 bases). Trimming pared 2 bases from V and 2 bases from J, leaving 10 bases between. The CDR3 loop spans 14 amino acids. Germline CDR1 reads LGHDT; CDR2 reads YNNKEL (reference sequence). The CDR3 sequence is CASSQFTGTYEQYF. For the CDR3, the DNA is TGTGCCAGCAGCCAATTCACAGGCACCTACGAGCAGTACTTC.

This clonotype was detected only a few times. V gene TRBV27 combines with J gene TRBJ2-5, with TRBD1 identical over 10 bases. The CDR3 covers 15 residues. V lost 3 bases to trimming and J lost 5 bases; unmatched junction nucleotides: 6. CDR1 is MNHEY, CDR2 SMNVEV, per germline (reference sequence). The CDR3 region is CASSLPGQGLETQYF. CDR3 DNA: TGTGCCAGCAGTTTGCCGGGACAGGGGTTGGAGACCCAGTACTTC.

The chain's CDR3 is CASSFVPSRVSNEQYF. The CDR3 DNA follows: TGTGCCAGCAGCTTCGTACCCAGCAGGGTAAGCAACGAGCAGTACTTC. The chain combines TRBV7-9 with TRBJ2-7; possibly TRBD1 for D (5 bases). V lost 3 bases and J lost 5, with 20 bases in between. From germline, CDR1 is SEHNR and CDR2 FQNEAQ (reference sequence). The CDR3 spans 16 residues.

The CDR3 region has the DNA TGTGCCAGCAGTTTATGCATGATAGGGCTAGCGGGAGACACAGATACGCAGTATTTT. This translates into CASSLCMIGLAGDTDTQYF. V is TRBV28 and J is TRBJ2-3; 10 bases map to TRBD2. Trimming at V came to 0 bases and at J to 2 bases, leaving 11 bases not matched to a gene. Germline CDR1 and CDR2: MDHEN and SYDVKM. CDR3 length: 19 amino acids.

As regards this clonotype: This may arise from a read error, as a much more abundant clone is one base away. J is TRBJ2-7 and V is TRBV27; D is possibly TRBD2 (6 bases). CDR1 is MNHEY, CDR2 SMNVEV, per germline (reference sequence). The CDR3 is 17 residues long. The DNA for the CDR3 is TGTGCCAACAGTTTACACATGCGGGGCGGTAGCTCCTACGAGCAGTACTTC. Residues: CANSLHMRGGSSYEQYF.

This clonotype was detected only a few times. The V and J genes are TRBV7-8 and TRBJ1-5; 7 nucleotides line up with TRBD1. With V trimmed by 5 bases and J by 2 bases, 9 bases remained unmatched. The CDR3 covers 16 residues. CDR1 and CDR2 (germline): SGHVS, FQNEAQ. In DNA form, the CDR3 reads TGTGCCAGCAGCCCTAGCAGGGACAGCCGCAATCAGCCCCAGCATTTT. Its protein is CASSPSRDSRNQPQHF.

In the case of this clonotype: A read error may explain this, as a much larger clone is one base away. The chain is built from TRBV7-8 and TRBJ1-1; 9 bases agree with TRBD1. CDR1 SGHVS and CDR2 FQNEAQ come from the germline V gene. CDR3 length: 13 amino acids. CDR3 loop: CGSTTGGRTEAFF. For the CDR3, the DNA is TGTGGCAGCACCACAGGGGGCCGCACTGAAGCTTTCTTT.

This clonotype was counted ten times or more. This rearrangement joins TRBV6-1 to TRBJ2-2, with 8 positions matching TRBD1. Germline trimming cut 11 bases from V and 9 bases from J; bases unmatched to any gene: 8. The length of the CDR3 is 12 residues. CDR1 and CDR2 from the germline V gene are MNHNS and SASEGT. CDR3 sequence: CASSPGGRELFF. CDR3 DNA sequence: TGTGCCTCCTCACCAGGGGGCAGGGAGCTGTTTTTT.